A single sample gave rise to the 13 T cell receptor beta chains below, sequenced in a study of T cell responses to AZD1222 COVID-19 vaccine. The assay was immunoSEQ multiplex PCR, and TCRdb's table has in-frame clones only and misses some. The repertoire includes about 140,000 clones, 70% to 90% of them detected once, and approximately 4.5% sits in the top ten. Sequences were derived from peripheral blood, sampled on day 0 of AZD1222 vaccination. These receptors were obtained from an adult in good health.

The chain joins TRBV13 to TRBJ1-4, with TRBD1 matching over 7 bases. CDR3 length equals 14 residues. Looked up from germline, CDR1 is PRHDT and CDR2 is FYEKMQ (reference sequence). V lost 5 bases to trimming and J lost 4 bases; unmatched junction nucleotides: 4. The CDR3 DNA reads as TGTGCCAGCAGCCCGACAGGGTTTAATGAAAAACTGTTTTTT. It translates to CASSPTGFNEKLFF.

A single count supports this clone. The chain recombines TRBV4-1 with TRBJ1-5; a possible D gene is TRBD1 (5 bases). Trimming removed 1 base at V and 3 bases at J, with 13 bases between. The CDR3 length is 16 residues. In germline, CDR1 is MGHRA, CDR2 YSYEKL. This chain's CDR3 is CASSQAQAGYNQPQHF. The CDR3 coding sequence is TGCGCCAGCAGCCAAGCGCAGGCAGGGTACAATCAGCCCCAGCATTTT.

The chain employs TRBV18 and TRBJ2-5; 7 bases line up with TRBD2. The CDR3 contains 12 residues. The germline V gene encodes CDR1 KGHSH and CDR2 LQKENI. Unmatched junction bases numbered 0, after V lost 4 bases and J lost 4 bases. CDR3 sequence: CASSLAGETQYF. In nucleotides, the CDR3 is TGTGCCAGCTCACTAGCGGGAGAGACCCAGTACTTC.

The rearrangement joins TRBV7-2 to TRBJ1-5; 10 nucleotides match TRBD1. This CDR3 contains 16 residues. V lost 5 bases to trimming and J lost 7 bases; unmatched junction nucleotides: 11. Germline assignment: CDR1 SGHTA and CDR2 FQGNSA. CDR3 sequence (DNA): TGTGCCAGCAGCACAGCCGGGACAGGGGACCGGCAGCCCCAGCATTTT. It encodes CASSTAGTGDRQPQHF.

This chain links TRBV2 with TRBJ2-1, with a tentative D call TRBD2 (6 bases). V was cut by 0 bases and J by 3 bases, with 18 bases left in between. CDR3 length: 18 residues. Looked up from germline, CDR1 is SNHLY and CDR2 is FYNNEI. As DNA, the CDR3 is TGTGCCAGCAGTGAAGCGCCGGGTGCGGGAAAGGGCTACAATGAGCAGTTCTTC. This translates into CASSEAPGAGKGYNEQFF.

The chain couples TRBV29-1 to TRBJ2-2, with 11 bases that match TRBD2. V dropped 2 bases and J dropped 4; count of bases not matched to a gene: 6. CDR3 length equals 16 residues. Germline lookup yields CDR1 SQVTM and CDR2 ANQGSEA. The CDR3 DNA sequence: TGCAGCGTTGAACACGTAGCGGGAGGGACCACCGGGGAGCTGTTTTTT. Residues: CSVEHVAGGTTGELFF.

The chain couples TRBV5-1 to TRBJ2-7; 8 nucleotides align to TRBD1. The germline gives CDR1 SGHRS, CDR2 YFSETQ. This CDR3 spans 14 amino acids. Losses at the gene ends were 3 bases for V and 3 bases for J; bases not matched to a gene: 5. CDR3 region: CASSWRGQVYEQYF. The CDR3 coding sequence is TGCGCCAGCAGCTGGCGGGGACAGGTCTACGAGCAGTACTTC. Full variable domain (rest looked up from reference TRBV5-1 and TRBJ2-7): KAGVTQTPRYLIKTRGQQVTLSCSPISGHRSVSWYQQTPGQGLQFLFEYFSETQRNKGNFPGRFSGRQFSNSRSEMNVSTLELGDSALYLCASSWRGQVYEQYFGPGTRLTVT.

The chain combines TRBV19 with TRBJ2-7; possibly TRBD1 for D (5 bases). CDR3 length: 15 residues. Trimming pared 6 bases from V and 0 bases from J, leaving 15 bases between. Germline V gives CDR1 LNHDA, CDR2 SQIVND (reference sequence). CDR3 bases: TGTGCCAGTAGCGACCGACAGAGAAGCTCCTACGAGCAGTACTTC. Protein product: CASSDRQRSSYEQYF. Full variable domain (rest looked up from reference TRBV19 and TRBJ2-7): DGGITQSPKYLFRKEGQNVTLSCEQNLNHDAMYWYRQDPGQGLRLIYYSQIVNDFQKGDIAEGYSVSREKKESFPLTVTSAQKNPTAFYLCASSDRQRSSYEQYFGPGTRLTVT.

The V call is TRBV10-3, the J call TRBJ1-3; TRBD1 might be the D (5 bases). The CDR3 contains 13 residues. CDR1 and CDR2 (germline): ENHRY, SYGVKD. V lost 7 bases to trimming and J lost 0 bases, with 7 bases between them. CDR3 region: CAITGSSGNTIYF. DNA of the CDR3: TGTGCCATCACAGGGAGCTCTGGAAACACCATATATTTT.

The gene calls are TRBV3-1 (or the pseudogene TRBV3-2) and TRBJ2-1; D not resolved. The germline CDR1 and CDR2 sequences are LGHDT and YNNKEL (reference sequence). The CDR3 runs to 13 residues. Trimming pared 4 bases from V and 6 bases from J, leaving 10 bases between. CDR3 sequence: CASSLTDFNEQFF. The CDR3 DNA reads as TGTGCCAGCAGCCTTACTGATTTCAATGAGCAGTTCTTC.

This sequence joins TRBV11-1 and TRBJ2-1; D remains ambiguous. Germline CDR1 and CDR2: SGHAT and FQDESV (reference sequence). The germline V and J ends were trimmed by 1 base and 0 bases, with 7 bases remaining between them. The CDR3 contains 15 residues. The CDR3 DNA reads TGTGCCAGCAGCTTAGGGGGTTACTCCTACAATGAGCAGTTCTTC. Translation gives CASSLGGYSYNEQFF. The variable domain in full, completed from reference TRBV11-1 and TRBJ2-1, reads EAEVAQSPRYKITEKSQAVAFWCDPISGHATLYWYRQILGQGPELLVQFQDESVVDDSQLPKDRFSAERLKGVDSTLKIQPAELGDSAMYLCASSLGGYSYNEQFFGPGTRLTVL.

The rearrangement uses TRBV11-1 and TRBJ2-4, with a possible D match to TRBD1 (6 bases). This CDR3 region has 15 residues. Germline values: CDR1 SGHAT, CDR2 FQDESV (reference sequence). The ends were cut back, 6 bases at V and 1 base at J, with 13 bases in the middle. The CDR3 DNA follows: TGTGCCAGCAGACACAGGGACGGGGCCAAAAACATTCAGTACTTC. Translating it yields CASRHRDGAKNIQYF.

This clone was counted once. The chain is built from TRBV6-5 and TRBJ2-7; D remains ambiguous. Germline CDR1 MNHEY, CDR2 SVGAGI. This CDR3 comprises 12 residues. The V end lost 6 bases, the J end lost 7 bases, and 13 bases lay between the germline ends. The CDR3 region is CASRDLYWEQYF. CDR3 in DNA: TGTGCCAGCAGGGACCTTTACTGGGAGCAGTACTTC.